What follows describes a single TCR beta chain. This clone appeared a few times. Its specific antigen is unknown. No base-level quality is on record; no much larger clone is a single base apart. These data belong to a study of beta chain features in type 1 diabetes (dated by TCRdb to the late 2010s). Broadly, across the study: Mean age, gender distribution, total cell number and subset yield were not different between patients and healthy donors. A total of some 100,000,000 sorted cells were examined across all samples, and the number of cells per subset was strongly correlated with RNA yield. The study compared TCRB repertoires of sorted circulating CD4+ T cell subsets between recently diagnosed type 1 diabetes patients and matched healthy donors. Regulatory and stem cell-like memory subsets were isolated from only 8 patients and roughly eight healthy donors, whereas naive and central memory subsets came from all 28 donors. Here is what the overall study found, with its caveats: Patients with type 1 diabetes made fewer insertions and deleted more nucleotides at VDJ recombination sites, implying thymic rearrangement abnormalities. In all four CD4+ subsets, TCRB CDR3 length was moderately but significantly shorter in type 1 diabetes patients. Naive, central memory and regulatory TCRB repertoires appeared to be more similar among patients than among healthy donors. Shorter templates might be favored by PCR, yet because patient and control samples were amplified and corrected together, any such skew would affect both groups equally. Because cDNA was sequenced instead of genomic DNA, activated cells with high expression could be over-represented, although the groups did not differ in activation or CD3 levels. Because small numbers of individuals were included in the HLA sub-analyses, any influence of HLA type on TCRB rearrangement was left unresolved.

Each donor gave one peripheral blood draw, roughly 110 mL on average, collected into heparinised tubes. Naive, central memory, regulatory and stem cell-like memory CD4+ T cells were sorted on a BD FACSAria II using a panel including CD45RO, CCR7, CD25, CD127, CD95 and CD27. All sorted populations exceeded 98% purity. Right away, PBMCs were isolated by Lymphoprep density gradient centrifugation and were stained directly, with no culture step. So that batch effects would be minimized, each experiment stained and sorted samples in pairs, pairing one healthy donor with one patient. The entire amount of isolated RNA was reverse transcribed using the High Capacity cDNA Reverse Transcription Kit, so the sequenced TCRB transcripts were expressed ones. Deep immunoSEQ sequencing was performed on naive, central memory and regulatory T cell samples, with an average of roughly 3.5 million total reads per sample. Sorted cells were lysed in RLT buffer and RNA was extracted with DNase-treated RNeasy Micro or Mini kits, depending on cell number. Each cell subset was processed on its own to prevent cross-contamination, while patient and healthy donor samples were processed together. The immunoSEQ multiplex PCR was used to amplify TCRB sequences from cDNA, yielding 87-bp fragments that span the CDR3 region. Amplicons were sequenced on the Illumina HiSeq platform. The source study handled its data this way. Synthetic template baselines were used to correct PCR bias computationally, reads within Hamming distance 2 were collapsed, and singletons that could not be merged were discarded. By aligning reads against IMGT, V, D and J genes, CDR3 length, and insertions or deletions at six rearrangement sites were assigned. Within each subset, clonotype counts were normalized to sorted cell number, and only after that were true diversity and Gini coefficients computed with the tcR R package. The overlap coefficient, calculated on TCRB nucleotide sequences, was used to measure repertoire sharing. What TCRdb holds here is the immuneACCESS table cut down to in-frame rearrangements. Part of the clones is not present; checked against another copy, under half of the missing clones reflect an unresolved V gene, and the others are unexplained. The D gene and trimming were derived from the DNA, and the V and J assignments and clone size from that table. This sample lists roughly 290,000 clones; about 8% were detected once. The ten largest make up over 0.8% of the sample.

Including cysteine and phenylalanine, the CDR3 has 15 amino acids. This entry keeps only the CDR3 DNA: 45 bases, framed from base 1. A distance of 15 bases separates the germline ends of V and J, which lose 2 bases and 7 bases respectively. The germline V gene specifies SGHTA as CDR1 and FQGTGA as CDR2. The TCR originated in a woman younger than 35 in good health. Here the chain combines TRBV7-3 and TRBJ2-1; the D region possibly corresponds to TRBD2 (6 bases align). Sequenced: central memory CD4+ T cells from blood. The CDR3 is CASSLAPGRRNEQFF. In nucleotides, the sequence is TGTGCCAGCAGCTTAGCCCCGGGGAGGCGAAATGAGCAGTTCTTC. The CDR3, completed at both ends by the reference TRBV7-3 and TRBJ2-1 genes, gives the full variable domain GAGVSQTPSNKVTEKGKYVELRCDPISGHTALYWYRQSLGQGPEFLIYFQGTGAADDSGLPNDRFFAVRPEGSVSTLKIQRTERGDSAVYLCASSLAPGRRNEQFFGPGTRLTVL.